Listed here are 10 T cell receptor beta chains from one sample, sequenced in a study of T-cell reconstitution after alpha-beta-depleted transplantation in children. Unique molecular identifiers were incorporated when the TCRbeta library was constructed. MiXCR, run by TCRdb on the PCR reads, gives a single entry per CDR3 protein. Of around 440,000 distinct CDR3 sequences in the sample, roughly a tenth are singletons; the top ten hold approximately 2%. The sample here was PBMCs, taken before TCRalphabeta/CD19-depleted stem cell transplant. The source is a child between 2 and 9 years old with inherited bone marrow failure, due to receive a stem cell transplant.

The chain links TRBV11-2 to TRBJ2-1, with 14 bases identical to TRBD2. Germline trimming cut 5 bases from V and 8 bases from J; bases unmatched to any gene: 14. The CDR3 consists of 18 residues. Germline CDR1 reads SGHAT; CDR2 reads FQNNGV. CDR3 residues: CASSGLGRLAGGPHEQFF. The CDR3 DNA reads as TGTGCCAGCAGCGGACTAGGCCGACTAGCGGGAGGGCCGCATGAGCAGTTCTTC.

At least ten counts were recorded for this clonotype. The J gene is TRBJ1-2, the V gene TRBV29-1, with 11 bases that match TRBD1. J gave up 7 bases and V 0 bases, and 4 bases lay outside the gene matches. The CDR3 loop spans 14 amino acids. CDR1 is SQVTM and CDR2 is ANQGSEA in the germline V gene. The DNA for the CDR3 is TGCAGCGTTGAAGAAGGACAGGGGGCGCGTGGCTACACCTTC. Its protein is CSVEEGQGARGYTF.

This clonotype was detected many times. The chain employs TRBV10-3 and TRBJ1-2; D gene uncertain. The ends were cut back, 7 bases at V and 3 bases at J, with 15 bases in the middle. The CDR3 is made up of 14 amino acids. Germline CDR1 is ENHRY and CDR2 is SYGVKD. The CDR3 nucleotides are TGTGCCATCACCAGGAGTCCGGAGGACTATGGCTACACCTTC. Translation gives CAITRSPEDYGYTF.

This clonotype was seen many times. V gene TRBV7-2 combines with J gene TRBJ2-7, with TRBD2 matching over 10 bases. The CDR3 extends over 14 amino acids. Germline V gives CDR1 SGHTA, CDR2 FQGNSA. V trimming: 4 bases; J trimming: 4 bases; junction bases outside the gene matches: 4. CDR3: CASSSLAGTYEQYF. The CDR3 DNA sequence: TGTGCCAGCAGCTCACTAGCGGGAACTTACGAGCAGTACTTC.

The table lists this clonotype with many counts. For the CDR3, the DNA is TGTGCCAGCAGTTCCTTTATTACTGTGGGATATGAAAAACTGTTTTTT. This sequence encodes CASSSFITVGYEKLFF. V gene TRBV12-3 or TRBV12-4 combines with J gene TRBJ1-4, with D uncertain. Trimming removed 4 bases at V and 6 bases at J, with 18 bases between. This CDR3 is built from 16 residues.

Comment on this clonotype: Here the CDR3 omits its conserved ending phenylalanine or tryptophan, so a read error is the likely source. CDR3 DNA: TGCGCCAGCAAGACTGGGACAGCCCCATATGGCTACACCGTC. Encoded protein: CASKTGTAPYGYTV. The rearrangement links TRBV5-1 to TRBJ1-2, with TRBD1 identical over 7 bases. Germline values: CDR1 SGHRS, CDR2 YFSETQ. V shed 6 bases and J 5 bases; nucleotides not matched to a gene: 10. The CDR3 spans 14 residues.

This clonotype was detected many times. The CDR3 DNA follows: TGTGCCATCACCGACAGGGCTTTCCAAGAGACCCAGTACTTC. Its translation is CAITDRAFQETQYF. The chain recombines TRBV10-3 with TRBJ2-5; TRBD1 matches 7 bases. Germline loops: CDR1 ENHRY, CDR2 SYGVKD. V lost 7 bases, J lost 1 base, and 6 bases stayed unmatched. This CDR3 comprises 14 residues.

The V gene is TRBV7-2, the J gene TRBJ2-5; D uncertain. V was trimmed by 4 bases and J by 4 bases, leaving 10 bases between them. This CDR3 spans 13 amino acids. CDR1 and CDR2 (germline): SGHTA, FQGNSA. In nucleotides, the CDR3 is TGTGCCAGCAGCTCGGCAACGACAGAGACCCAGTACTTC. Translated, it gives CASSSATTETQYF.

This clonotype was observed at least ten times. The chain links TRBV5-1 to TRBJ2-3; 8 bases line up with TRBD2. Germline V gene lookup returns CDR1 SGHRS and CDR2 YFSETQ. This CDR3 spans 14 amino acids. The ends lost 4 bases at V and 6 bases at J; junction bases unmatched: 7. CDR3 in amino acids: CASSPEREWDTQYF. CDR3 DNA: TGCGCCAGCAGCCCAGAGCGGGAGTGGGATACGCAGTATTTT.

Many counts were recorded for this clonotype. V usage is TRBV27 and J usage is TRBJ2-7; no definite D call. V was clipped by 6 bases and J by 0 bases, with 9 bases between them. The CDR3 sequence is 13 residues long. Germline CDR1 reads MNHEY; CDR2 reads SMNVEV (reference sequence). This CDR3 is CASRVSPSYEQYF. The CDR3 DNA reads TGTGCCAGCAGAGTTTCCCCCTCCTACGAGCAGTACTTC.